The clone carrying this TCR beta chain was seen only a few times. Other DNA sequences in this specimen translate into the identical CDR3. Only in-frame clones appear in the TCRdb table, and some are missing; sequencing was by immunoSEQ multiplex PCR. The data contain fewer than 250,000 clones, 89% of them singletons. The length of the CDR3 is 13 residues. V lost 0 bases and J lost 1, with 6 bases in between. The germline CDR1 and CDR2 sequences are GTSNPN and SVGIG (reference sequence). These data originate in a study of blood T cell repertoires in COVID-19. The specimen was PBMCs or T cells enriched from blood (not recorded which). The sequence was collected from a woman aged 18-30 years who had recovered from COVID-19. The genes are TRBV30 and TRBJ1-1; a weak D match, TRBD1 (6 bases). The CDR3 nucleotides are TGTGCCTGGAGTGTACAGGGGAACACTGAAGCTTTCTTT. Encoded protein: CAWSVQGNTEAFF.